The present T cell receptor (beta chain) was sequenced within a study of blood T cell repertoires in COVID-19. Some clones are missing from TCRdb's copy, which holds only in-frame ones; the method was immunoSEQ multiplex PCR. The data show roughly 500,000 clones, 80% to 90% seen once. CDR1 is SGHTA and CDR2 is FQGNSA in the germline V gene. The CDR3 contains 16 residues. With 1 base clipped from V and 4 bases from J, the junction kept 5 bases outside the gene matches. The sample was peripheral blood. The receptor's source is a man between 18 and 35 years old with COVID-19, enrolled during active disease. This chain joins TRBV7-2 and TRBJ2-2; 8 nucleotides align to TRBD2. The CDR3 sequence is CASSLEPGGPTGELFF. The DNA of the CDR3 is TGTGCCAGCAGCTTAGAACCGGGGGGGCCCACCGGGGAGCTGTTTTTT.